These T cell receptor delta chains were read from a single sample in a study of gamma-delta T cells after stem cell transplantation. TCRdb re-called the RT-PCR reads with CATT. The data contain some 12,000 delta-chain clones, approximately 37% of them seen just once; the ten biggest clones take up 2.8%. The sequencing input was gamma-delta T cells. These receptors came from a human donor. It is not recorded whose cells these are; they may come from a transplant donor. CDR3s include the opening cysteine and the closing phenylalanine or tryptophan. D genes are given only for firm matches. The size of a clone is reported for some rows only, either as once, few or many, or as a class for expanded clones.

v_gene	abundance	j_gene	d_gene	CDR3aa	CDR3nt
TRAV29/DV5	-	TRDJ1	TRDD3	CAATFTTGGGYANTDELIF	TGTGCAGCAACCTTCACTACCGGGGGGGGATACGCAAACACCGATGAACTCATCTTT
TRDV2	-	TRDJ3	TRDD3	CACDTALGDKSSWDTRQMFF	TGTGCCTGTGACACGGCACTGGGGGATAAAAGCTCCTGGGACACCCGACAGATGTTTTTC
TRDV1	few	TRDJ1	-	CALGETPRSTGTGYTDKLIF	TGTGCTCTTGGGGAAACCCCCCGTTCTACAGGGACTGGGTACACCGATAAACTCATCTTT
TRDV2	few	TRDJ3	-	CACDTSGWWAEPDSWDTRQMFF	TGTGCCTGTGACACCTCAGGTTGGTGGGCCGAGCCTGACTCCTGGGACACCCGACAGATGTTTTTC
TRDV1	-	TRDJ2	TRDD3	CALGVLGGSYFPWGIKPQPLTAQLFF	TGTGCTCTTGGGGTCCTGGGGGGTTCCTACTTTCCCTGGGGGATAAAGCCCCAGCCATTGACAGCACAACTCTTCTTT
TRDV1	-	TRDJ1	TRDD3	CAFGESDSTGWGRSKLIF	TGTGCTTTTGGGGAAAGCGACAGTACGGGGTGGGGGAGGTCGAAACTCATCTTT
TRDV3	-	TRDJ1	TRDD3	CAFLNPWGIRGGRLIF	TGTGCCTTTTTGAATCCTTGGGGGATACGAGGAGGGAGACTCATCTTT
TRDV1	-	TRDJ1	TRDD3	CALGEPGGFGLYTDKPIF	TGTGCTCTTGGGGAACCTGGGGGTTTTGGTCTGTACACCGATAAACCCATCTTT
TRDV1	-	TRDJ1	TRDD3	CALGDPAFPTPLFTGGYPYTDKLIF	TGTGCTCTTGGGGACCCGGCCTTCCCTACTCCCCTCTTTACTGGGGGATACCCGTACACCGATAAACTCATCTTT
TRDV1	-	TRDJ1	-	CALGEVPGMYTDKLIF	TGTGCTCTTGGGGAAGTACCGGGGATGTACACCGATAAACTCATCTTT
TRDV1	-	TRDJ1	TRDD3	CALGELRDTGYTDKLIF	TGTGCTCTTGGGGAACTGAGGGATACGGGGTACACCGATAAACTCATCTTT
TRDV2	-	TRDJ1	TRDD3	CACDRLLGDTFRTDKLIF	TGTGCCTGTGACCGGCTACTGGGGGATACTTTCCGAACCGATAAACTCATCTTT